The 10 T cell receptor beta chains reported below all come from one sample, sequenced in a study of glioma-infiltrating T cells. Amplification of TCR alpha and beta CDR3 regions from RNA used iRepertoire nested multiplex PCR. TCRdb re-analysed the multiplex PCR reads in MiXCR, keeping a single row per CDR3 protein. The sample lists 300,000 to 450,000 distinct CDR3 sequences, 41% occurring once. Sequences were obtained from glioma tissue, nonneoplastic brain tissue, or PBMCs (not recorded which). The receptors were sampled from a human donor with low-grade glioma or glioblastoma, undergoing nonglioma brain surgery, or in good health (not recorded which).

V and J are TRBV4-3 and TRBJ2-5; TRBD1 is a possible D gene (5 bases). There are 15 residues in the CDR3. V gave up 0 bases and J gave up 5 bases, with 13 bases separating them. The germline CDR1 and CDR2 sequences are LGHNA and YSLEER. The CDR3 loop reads CASSQDKAPGETQYF. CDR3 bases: TGCGCCAGCAGCCAAGATAAGGCCCCAGGGGAGACCCAGTACTTC.

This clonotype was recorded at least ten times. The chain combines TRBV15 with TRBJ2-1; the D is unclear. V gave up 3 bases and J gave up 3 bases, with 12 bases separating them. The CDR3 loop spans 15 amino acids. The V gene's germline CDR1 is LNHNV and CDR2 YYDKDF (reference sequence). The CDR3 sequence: CATSSQRLFYNEQFF. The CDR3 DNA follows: TGTGCCACCAGCAGCCAGCGACTGTTCTACAATGAGCAGTTCTTC.

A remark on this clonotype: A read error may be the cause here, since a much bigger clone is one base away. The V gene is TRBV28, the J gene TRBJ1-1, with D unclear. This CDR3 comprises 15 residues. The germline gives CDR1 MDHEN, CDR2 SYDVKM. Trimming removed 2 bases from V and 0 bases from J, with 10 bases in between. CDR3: CASSLPVWVNTEAFF. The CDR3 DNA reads TGTGCCAGCAGTTTACCCGTGTGGGTGAACACTGAAGCTTTCTTT.

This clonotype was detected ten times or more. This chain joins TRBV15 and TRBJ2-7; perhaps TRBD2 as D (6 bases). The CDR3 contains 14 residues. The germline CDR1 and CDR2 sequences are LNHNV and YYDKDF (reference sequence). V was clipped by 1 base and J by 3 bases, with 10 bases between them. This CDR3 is CATSRVGSGYEQYF. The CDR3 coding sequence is TGTGCCACCAGCAGAGTGGGTAGCGGCTACGAGCAGTACTTC.

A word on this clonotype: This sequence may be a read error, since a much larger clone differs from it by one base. Here the CDR3 DNA reads TGTGCCAGCAGTTACTCAGTCGAGCAGTACTTC. This codes for CASSYSVEQYF. This rearrangement joins TRBV6-2 or TRBV6-3 to TRBJ2-7; D unresolved. V lost 0 bases to trimming and J lost 6 bases, with 3 bases between them. This CDR3 has 11 residues. The germline CDR1 and CDR2 sequences are MNHEY and SVGEGT.

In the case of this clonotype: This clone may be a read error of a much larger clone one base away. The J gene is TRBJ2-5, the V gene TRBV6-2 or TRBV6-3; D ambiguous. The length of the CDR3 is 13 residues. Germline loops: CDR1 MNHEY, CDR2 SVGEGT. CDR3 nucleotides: TGTGTCAGCAGTTACATGTACCAAGAGACCCAGTACTTC. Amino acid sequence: CVSSYMYQETQYF.

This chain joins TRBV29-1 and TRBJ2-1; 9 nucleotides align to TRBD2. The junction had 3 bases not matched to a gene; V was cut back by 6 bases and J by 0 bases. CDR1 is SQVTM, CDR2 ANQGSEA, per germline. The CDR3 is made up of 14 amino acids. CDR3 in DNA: TGCAGCGTCGATAGCGGGGGCTCCTACAATGAGCAGTTCTTC. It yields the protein CSVDSGGSYNEQFF.

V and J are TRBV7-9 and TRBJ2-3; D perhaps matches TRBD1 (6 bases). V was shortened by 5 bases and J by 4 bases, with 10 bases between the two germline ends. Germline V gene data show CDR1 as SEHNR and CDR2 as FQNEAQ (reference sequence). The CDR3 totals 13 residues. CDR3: CASSIGQSDTQYF. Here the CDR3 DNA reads TGTGCCAGCAGCATAGGACAGTCAGATACGCAGTATTTT.

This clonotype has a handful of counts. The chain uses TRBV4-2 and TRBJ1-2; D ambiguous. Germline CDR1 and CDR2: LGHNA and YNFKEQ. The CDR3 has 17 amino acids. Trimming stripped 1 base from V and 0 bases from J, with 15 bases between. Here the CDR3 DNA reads TGTGCCAGCAGCCAAGTGGGTAGGGCAGGACCTAACTATGGCTACACCTTC. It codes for CASSQVGRAGPNYGYTF.

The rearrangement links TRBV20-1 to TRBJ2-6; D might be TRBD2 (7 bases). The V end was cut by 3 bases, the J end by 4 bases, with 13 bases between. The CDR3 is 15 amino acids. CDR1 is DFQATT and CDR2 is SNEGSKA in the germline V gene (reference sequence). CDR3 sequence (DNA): TGCAGTGCTAGGGGGGGGGGGCACGGGGCCAACGTCCTGACTTTC. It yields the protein CSARGGGHGANVLTF.